This TCR beta chain was sequenced during a study of blood T cells in healthy people across ages. Trimming removed 0 bases from V and 0 bases from J, with 9 bases in between. Germline V CDR1 and CDR2: SGHRS, YFSETQ. The CDR3 has 16 amino acids. Russia was home to the donors, healthy Caucasian individuals aged roughly 6 to 90. The study, taken as a whole, reports: Since the PBMCs were unsorted, naive and antigen-experienced cells could not be conclusively compared.

As concerns this clonotype: Its antigen is currently unknown.

The authors ran a second PCR of roughly 6 to 11 cycles using a sample-barcoded 5' primer and a J-beta primer mix. All samples yielded 2.5 million or more CDR3-containing paired-end reads. TCRdb re-called the 5' RACE reads with MiXCR, one entry per CDR3 protein. The profile shows 1.5 million to 2 million distinct CDR3 sequences, 28% of them singletons. The V and J genes are TRBV5-1 and TRBJ2-2; perhaps TRBD1 as D (5 bases). This clonotype was obtained from a woman younger than 45 in good health. Sequenced input: blood. Here the CDR3 reads CASSLGDSSNTGELFF. In DNA form, the CDR3 reads TGCGCCAGCAGCTTGGGAGACAGCTCGAACACCGGGGAGCTGTTTTTT.